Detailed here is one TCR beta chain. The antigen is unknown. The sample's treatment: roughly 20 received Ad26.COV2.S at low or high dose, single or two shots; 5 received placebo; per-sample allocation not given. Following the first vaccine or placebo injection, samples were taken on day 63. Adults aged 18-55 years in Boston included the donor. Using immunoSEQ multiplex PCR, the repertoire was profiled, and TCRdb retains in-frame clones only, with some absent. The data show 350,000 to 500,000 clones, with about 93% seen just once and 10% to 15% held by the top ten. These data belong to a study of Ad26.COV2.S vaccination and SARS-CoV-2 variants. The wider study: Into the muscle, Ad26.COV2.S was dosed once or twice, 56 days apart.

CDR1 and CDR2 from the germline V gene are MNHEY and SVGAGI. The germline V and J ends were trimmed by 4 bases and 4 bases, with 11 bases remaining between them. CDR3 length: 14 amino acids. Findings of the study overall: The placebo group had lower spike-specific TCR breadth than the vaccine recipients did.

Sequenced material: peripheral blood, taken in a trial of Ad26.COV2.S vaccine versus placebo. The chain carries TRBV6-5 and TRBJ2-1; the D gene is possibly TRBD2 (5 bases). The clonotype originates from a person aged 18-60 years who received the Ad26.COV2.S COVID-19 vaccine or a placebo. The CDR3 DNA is TGTGCCAGCAGTTTTGCGGGCGGTTACAATGAGCAGTTCTTC. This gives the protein CASSFAGGYNEQFF.